These 12 T cell receptor beta chains share one sample of origin, sequenced in a study of blood T cells in healthy people across ages. For the second PCR, which ran for about 6 to 11 cycles, a sample-barcoded 5' primer and a J-beta primer mix were used. TCRdb fed the 5' RACE reads into MiXCR, producing one record per CDR3 protein. This sample has approximately 1.5 million distinct CDR3 sequences, with about 32% found just once. Sequencing was performed on blood. These receptors were obtained from a young woman in good health.

The chain carries TRBV15 and TRBJ1-2, with a tentative D call TRBD1 (6 bases). Trimming pared 0 bases from V and 6 bases from J, leaving 17 bases between. This CDR3 is built from 16 residues. Looked up from germline, CDR1 is LNHNV and CDR2 is YYDKDF (reference sequence). CDR3 protein: CATSRDIKQGQNGYTF. CDR3 in DNA: TGTGCCACCAGCAGAGACATCAAACAGGGTCAGAATGGCTACACCTTC.

This clonotype has only one observation. The CDR3 region is CASSTPGTGGNEQFF. The DNA of the CDR3 is TGTGCCAGCAGCACACCCGGGACAGGGGGCAATGAGCAGTTCTTC. This chain uses TRBV5-5 with TRBJ2-1, with 11 positions matching TRBD1. The CDR3 extends over 15 amino acids. The V gene's germline CDR1 is SGHKS and CDR2 YYEKEE (reference sequence). Trimming removed 4 bases from V and 6 bases from J; junction bases left unmatched: 6.

As regards this clonotype: The junction differs from germline at one of its ends, possibly a read error. J is TRBJ2-6 and V is TRBV11-2, with D possibly matching TRBD1 (5 bases). CDR3 length: 15 amino acids. Germline V gene sequence: CDR1 SGHAT, CDR2 FQNNGV. In DNA, the CDR3 is TGTGCCAGCAGCTCCCGGATCTCTGGGGCCAGCGTCCTGACTTTC. It codes for CASSSRISGASVLTF. Combining the CDR3 with reference TRBV11-2 and TRBJ2-6 gives the whole variable domain EAGVAQSPRYKIIEKRQSVAFWCNPISGHATLYWYQQILGQGPKLLIQFQNNGVVDDSQLPKDRFSAERLKGVDSTLKIQPAKLEDSAVYLCASSSRISGASVLTFGAGSRLTVL.

This clonotype was counted a few times. The V gene is TRBV6-2 or TRBV6-3, the J gene TRBJ2-5; 7 nucleotides line up with TRBD2. With 2 bases clipped from V and 11 bases from J, the junction kept 8 bases outside the gene matches. CDR1 and CDR2 (germline): MNHEY, SVGEGT. The CDR3 extends over 13 amino acids. In DNA, the CDR3 is TGTGCCAGCAGTTACAGCGGGACCCGAGGGCAGTACTTC. Translation gives CASSYSGTRGQYF.

In its sample, this clonotype was seen many times. The CDR3: CASSLDWRVGTQYF. As DNA, the CDR3 is TGTGCCAGCAGCTTAGATTGGAGGGTTGGGACCCAGTACTTC. The chain links TRBV7-2 to TRBJ2-5; D is possibly TRBD2 (6 bases). In germline, CDR1 is SGHTA, CDR2 FQGNSA. The V end was cut by 1 base, the J end by 7 bases, with 13 bases between. The CDR3 covers 14 residues.

This chain uses TRBV7-9 with TRBJ1-1; possible D gene TRBD1, 6 bases. Trimming left V 5 bases short and J 4 bases short, with 11 bases between. The CDR3 is 13 residues long. The germline V gene has CDR1 SEHNR and CDR2 FQNEAQ (reference sequence). CDR3 DNA sequence: TGTGCCAGCAGCGGAACAGGGCCCACTGAAGCTTTCTTT. Translation gives CASSGTGPTEAFF.

The V gene is TRBV6-2 or TRBV6-3, the J gene TRBJ2-5; D is uncertain. The DNA end lines up better with TRBJ2-7; the J call may be wrong. The CDR3 runs 15 residues. Germline lookup yields CDR1 MNHEY and CDR2 SVGEGT. CDR3 sequence reads: CASTAPGEPSYEQYF. DNA of the CDR3: TGTGCCAGCACCGCCCCTGGGGAACCCTCCTACGAGCAGTACTTC.

This clonotype occurred many times. The chain recombines TRBV29-1 with TRBJ2-1, with TRBD2 matching over 9 bases. CDR3 size: 15 residues. Germline V gene sequence: CDR1 SQVTM, CDR2 ANQGSEA. V shed 8 bases and J 3 bases; nucleotides not matched to a gene: 11. The CDR3 DNA follows: TGCAGCTCGAAGCGGGAGGCAGGGGGCTACAATGAGCAGTTCTTC. This translates into CSSKREAGGYNEQFF.

This clonotype has a handful of counts. The chain employs TRBV4-2 and TRBJ2-4; TRBD2 is a possible D gene (5 bases). There are 18 residues in the CDR3. V was shortened by 0 bases and J by 0 bases, with 15 bases between the two germline ends. Germline CDR1 reads LGHNA; CDR2 reads YNFKEQ. DNA of the CDR3: TGTGCCAGCAGCCAAGATGGGAGAACTATGCTAGCCAAAAACATTCAGTACTTC. It translates to CASSQDGRTMLAKNIQYF.

The CDR3 DNA reads TGCAGCGTTGTCCCGCAGGGGAACACTGAAGCTTTCTTT. Its translation is CSVVPQGNTEAFF. V usage is TRBV29-1 and J usage is TRBJ1-1; a weak D match, TRBD1 (5 bases). CDR3 length: 13 residues. Germline V gene sequence: CDR1 SQVTM, CDR2 ANQGSEA. V was clipped by 4 bases and J by 1 base, with 10 bases between them. The whole variable domain, filled in from reference TRBV29-1 and TRBJ1-1, reads SAVISQKPSRDICQRGTSLTIQCQVDSQVTMMFWYRQQPGQSLTLIATANQGSEATYESGFVIDKFPISRPNLTFSTLTVSNMSPEDSSIYLCSVVPQGNTEAFFGQGTRLTVV.

Only a few counts were recorded for this clonotype. The V and J genes are TRBV20-1 and TRBJ2-7; maybe TRBD1 (5 bases). Germline-derived CDR1 and CDR2 are DFQATT and SNEGSKA (reference sequence). The CDR3 has 14 amino acids. The germline V and J ends were trimmed by 3 bases and 4 bases, with 16 bases remaining between them. CDR3 in DNA: TGCAGTGCTAGTCGGCAGGGCAGACCATACGAGCAGTACTTC. It encodes CSASRQGRPYEQYF.

DNA of the CDR3: TGTGCCAGCAGCCCCCAGCGGGAGGGCCTGAATGAGCAGTTCTTC. It encodes CASSPQREGLNEQFF. The V and J genes are TRBV9 and TRBJ2-1, with 10 nucleotides matching TRBD2. The CDR3 covers 15 residues. J lost 7 bases, V lost 4 bases, and 8 bases had no gene match. Germline V CDR1 and CDR2: SGDLS, YYNGEE.